The present TCR beta chain was sequenced within a study of T cell repertoires in aging, cancer and after chemotherapy (dated by TCRdb to between 2018 and 2020). In terms of the full investigation: Six donor age groups were covered, ranging from 30 or younger up to 70 or older, and each group contained at least three individuals. Alongside around 97 healthy donors serving as a reference group, the cohort included approximately 210 cancer patients, of whom around 91 had hematological cancers and fewer than 130 had solid cancers. In total, the full dataset held 7.5 million to 9.5 million TCR reads. To look at immunoaging and at how T cells reconstitute after chemotherapy, the study profiled TCR beta repertoires in peripheral blood from both healthy donors and cancer patients. Healthy donor control TCR repertoires were recorded over several months to years and showed clear clonal overlap across re-sampling. The research as a whole found: An increase in median generation probability over the chemotherapy interval was observed in both cancer cohorts, suggesting that the repertoire was reconstituted through rebound thymic output. Significantly lower blood TCR diversity and higher clonality were observed in untreated patients with hematological or solid cancers than in age-matched healthy donors. In healthy donors, the decline in TCR diversity with age was mainly explained by loss of richness, whereas in cancer patients loss of evenness was also found to contribute. According to the authors, the repertoire data do not allow conclusions to be drawn about immunological memory after chemotherapy.

Rearranged TRB sequences spanning V, D and J segments were amplified by multiplex touch-down PCR using a mixed TRB-A/B primer pool. Illumina adapters and sample indices were attached to the amplicons through two consecutive PCR reactions run with Phusion HS II polymerase. Amplicons were gel-purified using the NucleoSpin Gel and PCR Clean-up kit and were subsequently checked with Qubit and an Agilent 2100 Bioanalyzer. Libraries were sequenced on an Illumina MiSeq using 600-cycle, single-indexed, paired-end runs. The study's own analysis went as follows. MiXCR versions 2.12 and 3.0.5 were used to process the TRB sequences. Each unique CDR3 nucleotide sequence was counted as one clone, and only productive sequences with at least two reads were retained. Repertoire metrics included Shannon diversity, evenness, clonality (one minus evenness), and alpha-parameterized diversity profiles from alpha 0 to 5. The IGoR algorithm was used to compute generation probabilities of clones in paired pre- and post-chemotherapy samples. TCRdb applied fastp at Q25 and MiXCR to the public reads, then kept only in-frame beta chains. CDR3 protein duplicates are merged, each entry listing the most common genes and DNA. TCRdb, rather than the study authors, made the V and J calls. The sample includes about 11,000 distinct CDR3 sequences, with over 25% observed a single time. The ten largest clones represent about a fifth of the sample.

Of note for this clonotype: Its antigen specificity is not known. The input lacks base qualities; no much larger clone sits a single base away.

V loses 3 bases, J loses 6 bases, and the germline ends lie 12 bases apart. According to the germline V gene (reference sequence), CDR1 reads SGHKS and CDR2 reads YYEKEE. The CDR3 starts with the cysteine, ends with the phenylalanine, and has 13 residues. Left in the record is the CDR3 DNA by itself, 39 bases read in frame from the first base. Instead of sorted cells or RNA, genomic DNA extracted from peripheral blood served as the source for amplifying TCR beta rearrangements. The TCR sequence derives from a human donor in good health. The donor label of this sample is uncertain. Here the chain combines TRBV5-5 and TRBJ1-1, with a tentative D gene TRBD1 over 6 matching bases. Sequenced: blood. The CDR3 loop reads CASSWGDMAEAFF. The DNA is TGTGCCAGCAGCTGGGGGGACATGGCTGAAGCTTTCTTT.